The 10 T cell receptor beta chains given below trace back to one sample, sequenced in a study of cytomegalovirus exposure and HLA in healthy donors. PCR employed 60 Vbeta and 13 Jbeta primers. The method was immunoSEQ multiplex PCR; TCRdb's version includes in-frame clones alone and lacks a portion of them. The data contain some 200,000 clones, roughly 89% of them singletons. The sample was PBMCs. The source is a woman aged 18-29 years in good health and CMV-seronegative.

V and J are TRBV7-9 and TRBJ2-5, with TRBD1 as a possible D gene (6 bases). Trimming removed 4 bases from V and 3 bases from J, with 9 bases in between. This CDR3 is 13 amino acids long. Germline CDR1 SEHNR, CDR2 FQNEAQ (reference sequence). The DNA for the CDR3 is TGTGCCAGCAGCTCATGGACAGAAGAGACCCAGTACTTC. This encodes CASSSWTEETQYF.

CDR3 protein: CASSLDGIAEAFF. The CDR3 region has the DNA TGTGCCAGCAGCTTAGACGGTATCGCTGAAGCTTTCTTT. V and J are TRBV7-9 and TRBJ1-1; no clear D gene. CDR3 length: 13 amino acids. Germline loops: CDR1 SEHNR, CDR2 FQNEAQ (reference sequence). The V gene lost 1 base and the J gene lost 6 bases, with 9 bases spanning the gap.

V is TRBV9 and J is TRBJ1-5, with D maybe TRBD1 (5 bases). Germline V lookup: CDR1 SGDLS, CDR2 YYNGEE. The V end lost 0 bases, the J end lost 4 bases, and 8 bases lay between the germline ends. The CDR3 spans 14 residues. The CDR3 loop is CASSVDSGNQPQHF. The CDR3 DNA sequence: TGTGCCAGCAGCGTAGATTCAGGGAATCAGCCCCAGCATTTT.

V is TRBV27 and J is TRBJ1-1; 7 positions agree with TRBD1. Germline values: CDR1 MNHEY, CDR2 SMNVEV (reference sequence). This CDR3 region has 13 residues. V lost 4 bases to trimming and J lost 6 bases; unmatched junction nucleotides: 5. CDR3 sequence reads: CASSSTGWAEAFF. CDR3 coding DNA: TGTGCCAGCAGTTCGACAGGGTGGGCTGAAGCTTTCTTT.

The chain employs TRBV29-1 and TRBJ1-1; D remains unclear. V was cut by 7 bases and J by 1 base, with 13 bases left in between. Germline V lookup: CDR1 SQVTM, CDR2 ANQGSEA. The CDR3 spans 13 residues. CDR3 DNA: TGCAGCGCTGTACCAGACAAGAACACTGAAGCTTTCTTT. This codes for CSAVPDKNTEAFF.

J is TRBJ2-3 and V is TRBV13, with 10 bases identical to TRBD1. V gave up 4 bases and J gave up 5 bases; unmatched junction bases: 12. Germline V gene data show CDR1 as PRHDT and CDR2 as FYEKMQ (reference sequence). The CDR3 is made up of 17 amino acids. The CDR3 DNA follows: TGTGCCAGCAGCTACCACCAGGGACAGGGGTCAGGAGATACGCAGTATTTT. This codes for CASSYHQGQGSGDTQYF.

This chain uses TRBV4-2 with TRBJ2-7, with 8 bases fitting TRBD1. This CDR3 is built from 15 residues. V lost 4 bases to trimming and J lost 2 bases; unmatched junction nucleotides: 7. Per the germline V gene, CDR1 is LGHNA and CDR2 is YNFKEQ. The CDR3 coding sequence is TGTGCCAGCAGCCCAGACAGGGGATCTGCCTACGAGCAGTACTTC. Translated, it gives CASSPDRGSAYEQYF.

The chain employs TRBV6-5 and TRBJ1-2; 8 nucleotides line up with TRBD1. CDR1 and CDR2 (germline): MNHEY, SVGAGI. CDR3 size: 13 residues. Trimming took 6 bases from V and 5 from J; bases not matched to a gene: 5. The CDR3 is CASSQDREYGYTF. Here the CDR3 DNA reads TGTGCCAGCAGCCAGGACAGGGAATATGGCTACACCTTC.

A single count supports this clone. The V call is TRBV10-1, the J call TRBJ2-7; 8 bases fit TRBD1. J gave up 3 bases and V 3 bases, and 7 bases lay outside the gene matches. The V gene's germline CDR1 is WNHNN and CDR2 SYGVQD (reference sequence). The CDR3 has 15 amino acids. CDR3 coding DNA: TGCGCCAGCAGTGAAGAGTCAACAGGGGGCTACGAGCAGTACTTC. Amino acid sequence: CASSEESTGGYEQYF.

CDR3 in DNA: TGCGCCAGCAAGATCGCGGGAGCGAACACCGGGGAGCTGTTTTTT. Its protein is CASKIAGANTGELFF. This chain connects TRBV5-1 to TRBJ2-2; 7 bases align to TRBD2. CDR1 SGHRS and CDR2 YFSETQ come from the germline V gene. This CDR3 is built from 15 residues. The V and J ends lost 6 bases and 0 bases, in that order; junction bases with no gene match: 5.